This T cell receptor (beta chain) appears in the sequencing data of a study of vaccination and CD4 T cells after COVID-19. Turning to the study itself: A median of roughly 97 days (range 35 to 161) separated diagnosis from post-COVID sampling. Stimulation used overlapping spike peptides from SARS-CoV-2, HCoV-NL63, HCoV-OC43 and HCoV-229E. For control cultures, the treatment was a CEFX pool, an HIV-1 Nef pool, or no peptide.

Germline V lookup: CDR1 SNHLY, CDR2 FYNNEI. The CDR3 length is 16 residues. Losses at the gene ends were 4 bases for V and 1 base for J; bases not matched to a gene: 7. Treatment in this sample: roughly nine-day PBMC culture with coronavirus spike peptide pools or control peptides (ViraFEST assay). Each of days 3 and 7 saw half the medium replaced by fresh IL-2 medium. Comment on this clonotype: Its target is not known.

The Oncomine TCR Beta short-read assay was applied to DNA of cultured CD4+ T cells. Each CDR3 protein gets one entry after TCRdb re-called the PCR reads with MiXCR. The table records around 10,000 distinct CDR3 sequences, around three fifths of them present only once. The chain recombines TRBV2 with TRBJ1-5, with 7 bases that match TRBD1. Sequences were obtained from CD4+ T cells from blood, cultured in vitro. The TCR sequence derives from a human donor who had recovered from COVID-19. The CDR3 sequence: CASSVGGGGSNQPQHF. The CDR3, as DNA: TGTGCCAGCAGTGTAGGAGGGGGCGGAAGCAATCAGCCCCAGCATTTT. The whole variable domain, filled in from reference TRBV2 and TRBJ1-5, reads EPEVTQTPSHQVTQMGQEVILRCVPISNHLYFYWYRQILGQKVEFLVSFYNNEISEKSEIFDDQFSVERPDGSNFTLKIRSTKLEDSAMYFCASSVGGGGSNQPQHFGDGTRLSIL.